Listed here are 21 T cell receptor beta chains from one sample, sequenced in a study of blood T cell repertoires in COVID-19. Using immunoSEQ multiplex PCR, the repertoire was profiled, and TCRdb retains in-frame clones only, with some absent. Of about 27,000 clones listed, around 90% are singletons. The sequencing input was peripheral blood. These receptors all stem from a woman in her forties or fifties with active COVID-19.

This rearrangement joins TRBV4-1 to TRBJ1-2; no firm D call. V was pared by 1 base and J by 4 bases, with 16 bases between. CDR3 size: 16 residues. The germline CDR1 and CDR2 sequences are MGHRA and YSYEKL. CDR3 loop: CASSQGRAPSGYGYTF. Written as DNA, the CDR3 is TGCGCCAGCAGCCAAGGTCGGGCCCCGAGCGGCTATGGCTACACCTTC.

The J gene is TRBJ2-3, the V gene TRBV24-1; 11 bases are a match to TRBD1. Germline V gives CDR1 KGHDR, CDR2 SFDVKD. V lost 3 bases, J lost 3 bases, and 1 base stayed unmatched. The CDR3 runs to 15 residues. CDR3 sequence reads: CATSDGQGATDTQYF. CDR3 coding DNA: TGTGCCACCAGTGATGGACAGGGGGCAACAGATACGCAGTATTTT.

The chain employs TRBV6-5 and TRBJ2-6, with D uncertain. CDR3 length: 13 residues. Trimming pared 8 bases from V and 0 bases from J, leaving 5 bases between. Germline CDR1 is MNHEY and CDR2 is SVGAGI. The CDR3 DNA reads as TGTGCCAGCGGTAGCTCTGGGGCCAACGTCCTGACTTTC. Its protein is CASGSSGANVLTF.

This clone has only a few counts. The CDR3 DNA reads TGCAGCGCCGGCGGACTAGTCTCCTACAATGAGCAGTTCTTC. This gives the protein CSAGGLVSYNEQFF. The V call is TRBV29-1, the J call TRBJ2-1, with 7 bases matching TRBD2. Germline lookup yields CDR1 SQVTM and CDR2 ANQGSEA. The CDR3 loop spans 14 amino acids. J gave up 0 bases and V 7 bases, and 6 bases lay outside the gene matches.

The rearrangement links TRBV11-2 to TRBJ2-7; 7 positions match TRBD2. From germline, CDR1 is SGHAT and CDR2 FQNNGV. After removal of 2 bases from V and 6 bases from J, the junction contained 4 bases not matched to a gene. The length of the CDR3 is 13 residues. In nucleotides, the CDR3 is TGTGCCAGCAGCTTAAATGGCGGGAGCGAGCAGTACTTC. This encodes CASSLNGGSEQYF.

This chain links TRBV9 with TRBJ2-7; 8 bases map to TRBD2. CDR3 size: 14 residues. CDR1 SGDLS and CDR2 YYNGEE come from the germline V gene. Trimming cost V 4 bases and J 0 bases; bases outside gene matches: 3. The CDR3 DNA sequence: TGTGCCAGCAGCACTAGCGGAAGCTCCTACGAGCAGTACTTC. It translates to CASSTSGSSYEQYF. The full variable domain, rest sourced from reference TRBV9 and TRBJ2-7, is DSGVTQTPKHLITATGQRVTLRCSPRSGDLSVYWYQQSLDQGLQFLIQYYNGEERAKGNILERFSAQQFPDLHSELNLSSLELGDSALYFCASSTSGSSYEQYFGPGTRLTVT.

The rearrangement uses TRBV5-1 and TRBJ2-7, with D possibly being TRBD2 (6 bases). The germline V and J ends were trimmed by 4 bases and 0 bases, with 11 bases remaining between them. The germline CDR1 and CDR2 sequences are SGHRS and YFSETQ. This CDR3 spans 14 amino acids. The CDR3 protein is CASSQSGGSYEQYF. CDR3 in DNA: TGCGCCAGCAGCCAATCCGGGGGCTCCTACGAGCAGTACTTC.

The V call is TRBV28, the J call TRBJ2-5; 8 bases are a match to TRBD1. This CDR3 is 15 amino acids long. From germline, CDR1 is MDHEN and CDR2 SYDVKM. The junction had 7 bases not matched to a gene; V was cut back by 5 bases and J by 2 bases. The CDR3 DNA is TGTGCCAGCAGTCCGGACAGGGTACTACAAGAGACCCAGTACTTC. It translates to CASSPDRVLQETQYF.

V and J are TRBV7-8 and TRBJ2-7; 7 positions match TRBD1. V was pared by 2 bases and J by 0 bases, with 7 bases of the junction left unmatched. Germline CDR1 and CDR2: SGHVS and FQNEAQ. This CDR3 has 16 residues. The CDR3: CASSLTGTVNSYEQYF. CDR3 nucleotides: TGTGCCAGCAGCTTAACCGGGACAGTGAACTCCTACGAGCAGTACTTC.

By sample share, this clone is large. Other DNA sequences in the same sample also yield this CDR3. This sequence joins TRBV28 and TRBJ2-7, with a weak D call TRBD2 (6 bases). V dropped 2 bases and J dropped 2 bases, with 10 bases sitting between them. The germline V gene encodes CDR1 MDHEN and CDR2 SYDVKM. The CDR3 has 14 amino acids. The CDR3 loop reads CASSLETSPYEQYF. The CDR3 nucleotides are TGTGCCAGCAGTTTAGAGACTAGTCCCTACGAGCAGTACTTC.

The genes are TRBV9 and TRBJ1-1; D unresolved. Germline assignment: CDR1 SGDLS and CDR2 YYNGEE. V lost 3 bases and J 2 bases, leaving 5 bases between the germline ends. The CDR3 is 12 residues long. The CDR3 loop reads CASSGPNTEAFF. The CDR3 nucleotides read TGTGCCAGCAGCGGGCCCAACACTGAAGCTTTCTTT.

The V call is TRBV13, the J call TRBJ2-1, with 7 bases lining up with TRBD2. Germline CDR1 PRHDT, CDR2 FYEKMQ (reference sequence). The CDR3 length is 16 residues. V gave up 4 bases and J gave up 6 bases; unmatched junction bases: 12. CDR3 sequence reads: CASSSFTSVGINEQFF. The CDR3 DNA sequence: TGTGCCAGCAGCTCTTTTACTAGCGTAGGTATCAATGAGCAGTTCTTC.

J is TRBJ2-5 and V is TRBV6-5; D is unclear. Trimming took off 10 bases at V and 2 bases at J, with 8 bases between the two ends. The CDR3 has 11 amino acids. Germline-derived CDR1 and CDR2 are MNHEY and SVGAGI. The chain's CDR3 is CATQRQETQYF. CDR3 coding DNA: TGTGCCACACAGAGACAAGAGACCCAGTACTTC.

The chain recombines TRBV5-1 with TRBJ1-4; tentative D call: TRBD1 (5 bases). V lost 4 bases and J lost 4, with 11 bases in between. The CDR3 totals 14 residues. The germline V gene encodes CDR1 SGHRS and CDR2 YFSETQ. The CDR3 nucleotides are TGCGCCAGCAGCCCGGGGGACGTTAATGAAAAACTGTTTTTT. Protein: CASSPGDVNEKLFF.

This clone was observed a single time. V is TRBV19 and J is TRBJ2-2; D is unresolved. Germline CDR1 LNHDA, CDR2 SQIVND (reference sequence). The V end was cut by 5 bases, the J end by 7 bases, with 8 bases between. This CDR3 region has 12 residues. In DNA form, the CDR3 reads TGTGCCAGTAGTCCGCCGGGCGGGGAGCTGTTTTTT. This gives the protein CASSPPGGELFF.

The V gene is TRBV9, the J gene TRBJ2-3, with 7 bases aligning to TRBD2. CDR1 is SGDLS, CDR2 YYNGEE, per germline. Trimming cost V 7 bases and J 3 bases; bases outside gene matches: 8. The CDR3 covers 14 residues. The CDR3 DNA sequence: TGTGCCAGCGGTGCGGGAGCCTCGACAGATACGCAGTATTTT. Protein: CASGAGASTDTQYF.

The genes are TRBV7-3 and TRBJ2-7; maybe TRBD2 (6 bases). Germline V gene sequence: CDR1 SGHTA, CDR2 FQGTGA. The CDR3 has 13 amino acids. V lost 5 bases and J lost 6, with 14 bases in between. In nucleotides, the CDR3 is TGTGCCAGCAGCCCCCTCGGGGGAGGCGAGCAGTACTTC. Translating gives CASSPLGGGEQYF.

Details on this clone: One end of the junction does not line up with germline, which may come from a read error. The chain has TRBV28 and TRBJ2-7, with 9 bases lining up with TRBD2. This CDR3 is built from 12 residues. Germline V gives CDR1 MDHEN, CDR2 SYDVKM. The DNA for the CDR3 is TGTGCCAGCAGTTTATCGGCTAGCGGGGCCAACTTC. Its protein product is CASSLSASGANF.

The V call is TRBV28, the J call TRBJ1-1; 9 nucleotides agree with TRBD1. This CDR3 is built from 12 residues. Germline V gives CDR1 MDHEN, CDR2 SYDVKM. The junction had 8 bases not matched to a gene; V was cut back by 6 bases and J by 12 bases. DNA for the CDR3: TGTGCCAGCAGCTCACCCGGACAGGGGACTTTCTTT. This codes for CASSSPGQGTFF. The full variable domain, completed using reference TRBV28 and TRBJ1-1, is DVKVTQSSRYLVKRTGEKVFLECVQDMDHENMFWYRQDPGLGLRLIYFSYDVKMKEKGDIPEGYSVSREKKERFSLILESASTNQTSMYLCASSSPGQGTFFGQGTRLTVV.

J is TRBJ1-2 and V is TRBV5-5; perhaps TRBD1 as D (5 bases). Germline V gene sequence: CDR1 SGHKS, CDR2 YYEKEE (reference sequence). The CDR3 is made up of 14 amino acids. Trimming left V 7 bases short and J 3 bases short, with 16 bases between. The CDR3 nucleotides read TGTGCCAGCCTGTCGGGGGGAGCCCACTATGGCTACACCTTC. It specifies CASLSGGAHYGYTF.

The chain couples TRBV4-1 to TRBJ2-3, with a possible D match to TRBD1 (5 bases). The CDR3 is 16 amino acids. With 1 base removed from V and 0 bases from J, the gap between germline ends came to 11 bases. Germline V lookup: CDR1 MGHRA, CDR2 YSYEKL. CDR3 sequence (DNA): TGCGCCAGCAGCCAAGCGACAGCCAGAAGCACAGATACGCAGTATTTT. Translated: CASSQATARSTDTQYF.